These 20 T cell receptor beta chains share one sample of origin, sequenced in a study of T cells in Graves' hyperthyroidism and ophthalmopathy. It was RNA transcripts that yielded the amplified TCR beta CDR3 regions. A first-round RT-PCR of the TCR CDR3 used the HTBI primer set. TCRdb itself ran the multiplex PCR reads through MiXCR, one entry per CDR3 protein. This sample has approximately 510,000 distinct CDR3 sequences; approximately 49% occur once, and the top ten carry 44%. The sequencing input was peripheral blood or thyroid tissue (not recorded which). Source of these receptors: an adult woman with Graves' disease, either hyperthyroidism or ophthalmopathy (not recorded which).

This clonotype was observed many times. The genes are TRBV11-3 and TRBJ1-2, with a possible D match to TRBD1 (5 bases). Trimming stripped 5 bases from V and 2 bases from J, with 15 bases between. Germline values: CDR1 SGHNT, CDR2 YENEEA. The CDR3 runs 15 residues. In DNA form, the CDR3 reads TGTGCCAGCAGCCCTCAGGGTCGAACAAACTATGGCTACACCTTC. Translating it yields CASSPQGRTNYGYTF.

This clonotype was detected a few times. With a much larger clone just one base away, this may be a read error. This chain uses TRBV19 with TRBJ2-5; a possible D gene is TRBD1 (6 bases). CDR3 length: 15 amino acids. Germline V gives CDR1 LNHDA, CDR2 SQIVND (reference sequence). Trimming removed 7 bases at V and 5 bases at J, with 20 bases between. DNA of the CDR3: TGTGCCAGTAATTCCACCACAGGGATGGGGGAGACCCAGTACTTC. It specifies CASNSTTGMGETQYF.

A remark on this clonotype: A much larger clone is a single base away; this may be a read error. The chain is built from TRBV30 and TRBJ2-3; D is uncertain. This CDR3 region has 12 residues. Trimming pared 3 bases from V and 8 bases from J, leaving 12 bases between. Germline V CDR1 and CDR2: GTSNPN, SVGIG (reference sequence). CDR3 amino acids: CAWRSTSGTQYF. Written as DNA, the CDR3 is TGTGCCTGGAGATCTACTTCAGGTACGCAGTATTTT.

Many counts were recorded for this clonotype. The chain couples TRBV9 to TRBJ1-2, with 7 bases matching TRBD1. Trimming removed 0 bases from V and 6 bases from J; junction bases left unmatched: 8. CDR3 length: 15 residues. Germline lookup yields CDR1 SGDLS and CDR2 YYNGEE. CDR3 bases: TGTGCCAGCAGCGTAGTGGCAGGGGGTATGAATGGCTACACCTTC. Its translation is CASSVVAGGMNGYTF.

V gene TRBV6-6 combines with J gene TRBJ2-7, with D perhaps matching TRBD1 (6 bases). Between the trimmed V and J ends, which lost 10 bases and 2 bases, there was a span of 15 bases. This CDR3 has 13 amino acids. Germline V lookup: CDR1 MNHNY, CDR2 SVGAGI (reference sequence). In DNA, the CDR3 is TGTGCCACAGGGACAAGGGGGACCTACGAGCAGTACTTC. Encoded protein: CATGTRGTYEQYF.

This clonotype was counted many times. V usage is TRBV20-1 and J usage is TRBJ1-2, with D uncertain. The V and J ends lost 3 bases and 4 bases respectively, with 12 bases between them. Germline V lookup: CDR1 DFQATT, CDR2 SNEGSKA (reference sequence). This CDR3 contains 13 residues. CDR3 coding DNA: TGCAGTGCTAGTAATCGGCGAACCTATGGCTACACCTTC. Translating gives CSASNRRTYGYTF.

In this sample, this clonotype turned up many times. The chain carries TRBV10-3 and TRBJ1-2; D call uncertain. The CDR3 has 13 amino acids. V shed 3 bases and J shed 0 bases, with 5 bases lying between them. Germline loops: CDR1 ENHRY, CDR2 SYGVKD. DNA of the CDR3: TGTGCCATCAGTGACGGCGCTAACTATGGCTACACCTTC. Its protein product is CAISDGANYGYTF.

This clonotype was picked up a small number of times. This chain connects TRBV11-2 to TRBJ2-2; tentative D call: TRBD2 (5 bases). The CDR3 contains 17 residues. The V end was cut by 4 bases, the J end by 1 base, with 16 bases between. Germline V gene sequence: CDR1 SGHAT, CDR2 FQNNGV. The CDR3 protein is CASSSLLRGGNTGELFF. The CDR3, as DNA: TGTGCCAGCAGCTCCCTTCTCCGTGGAGGGAACACCGGGGAGCTGTTTTTT. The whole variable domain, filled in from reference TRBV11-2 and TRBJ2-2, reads EAGVAQSPRYKIIEKRQSVAFWCNPISGHATLYWYQQILGQGPKLLIQFQNNGVVDDSQLPKDRFSAERLKGVDSTLKIQPAKLEDSAVYLCASSSLLRGGNTGELFFGEGSRLTVL.

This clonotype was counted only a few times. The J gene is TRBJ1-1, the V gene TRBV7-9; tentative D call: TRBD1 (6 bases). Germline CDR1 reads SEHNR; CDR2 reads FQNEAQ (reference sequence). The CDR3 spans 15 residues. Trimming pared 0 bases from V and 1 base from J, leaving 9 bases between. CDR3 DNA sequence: TGTGCCAGCAGCTTAGCGTGGGGGGCGAACACTGAAGCTTTCTTT. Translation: CASSLAWGANTEAFF. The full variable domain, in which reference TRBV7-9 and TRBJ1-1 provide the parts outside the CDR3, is DTGVSQNPRHKITKRGQNVTFRCDPISEHNRLYWYRQTLGQGPEFLTYFQNEAQLEKSRLLSDRFSAERPKGSFSTLEIQRTEQGDSAMYLCASSLAWGANTEAFFGQGTRLTVV.

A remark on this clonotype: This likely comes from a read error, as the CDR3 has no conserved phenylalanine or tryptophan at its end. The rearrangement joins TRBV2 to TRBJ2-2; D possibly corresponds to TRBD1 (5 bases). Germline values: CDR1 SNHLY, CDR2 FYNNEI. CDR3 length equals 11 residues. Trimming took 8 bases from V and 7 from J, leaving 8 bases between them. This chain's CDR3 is CASLQDGELFL. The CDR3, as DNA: TGTGCCAGCCTACAGGACGGGGAGCTGTTTTTA.

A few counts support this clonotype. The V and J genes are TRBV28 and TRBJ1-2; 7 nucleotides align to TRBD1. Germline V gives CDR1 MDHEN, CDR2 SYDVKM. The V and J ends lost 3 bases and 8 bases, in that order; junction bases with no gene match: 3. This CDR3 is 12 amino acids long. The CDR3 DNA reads TGTGCCAGCAGTTTCAGGGGGAACGGCTACACCTTC. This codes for CASSFRGNGYTF.

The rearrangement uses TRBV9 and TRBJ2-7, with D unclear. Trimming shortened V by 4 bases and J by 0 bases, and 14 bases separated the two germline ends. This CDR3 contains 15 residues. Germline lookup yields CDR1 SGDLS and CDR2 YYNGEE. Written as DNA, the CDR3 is TGTGCCAGCAGCTCCTCCTACACCCGCTCCTACGAGCAGTACTTC. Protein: CASSSSYTRSYEQYF.

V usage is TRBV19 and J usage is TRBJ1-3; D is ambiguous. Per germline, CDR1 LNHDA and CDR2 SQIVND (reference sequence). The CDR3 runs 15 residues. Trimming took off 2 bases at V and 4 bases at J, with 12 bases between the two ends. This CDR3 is CASSIIGESGNTIYF. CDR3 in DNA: TGTGCCAGTAGTATAATCGGAGAGTCCGGAAACACCATATATTTT.

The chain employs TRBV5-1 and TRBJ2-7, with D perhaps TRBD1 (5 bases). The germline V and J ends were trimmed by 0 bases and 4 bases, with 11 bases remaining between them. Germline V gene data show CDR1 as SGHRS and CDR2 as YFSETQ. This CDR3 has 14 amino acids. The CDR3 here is CASSLGDSMYEQYF. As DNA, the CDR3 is TGCGCCAGCAGCTTGGGTGACAGCATGTACGAGCAGTACTTC.

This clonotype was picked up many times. In DNA, the CDR3 is TGCAGTGCTAGAAACCGGGACCGTGGAGAAAAACTGTTTTTT. Protein sequence: CSARNRDRGEKLFF. The chain has TRBV20-1 and TRBJ1-4; perhaps TRBD1 as D (5 bases). Trimming removed 2 bases from V and 8 bases from J, with 15 bases in between. Germline V lookup: CDR1 DFQATT, CDR2 SNEGSKA (reference sequence). The CDR3 is 14 residues long.

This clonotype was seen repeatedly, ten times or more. The CDR3 nucleotides read TGCAGTGTTTGGACTAGCGGGATCTACGAGCAGTACTTC. It translates to CSVWTSGIYEQYF. The chain joins TRBV20-1 to TRBJ2-7, with 12 bases that match TRBD2. Germline V lookup: CDR1 DFQATT, CDR2 SNEGSKA (reference sequence). V shed 7 bases and J 3 bases; nucleotides not matched to a gene: 4. The CDR3 has 13 amino acids.

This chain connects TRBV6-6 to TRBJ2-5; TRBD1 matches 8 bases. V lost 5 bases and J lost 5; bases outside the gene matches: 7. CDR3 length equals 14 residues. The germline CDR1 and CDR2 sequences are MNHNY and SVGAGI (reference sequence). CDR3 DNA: TGTGCCAGCAGTGTAACAGGGGGGTGGGAGACCCAGTACTTC. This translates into CASSVTGGWETQYF.

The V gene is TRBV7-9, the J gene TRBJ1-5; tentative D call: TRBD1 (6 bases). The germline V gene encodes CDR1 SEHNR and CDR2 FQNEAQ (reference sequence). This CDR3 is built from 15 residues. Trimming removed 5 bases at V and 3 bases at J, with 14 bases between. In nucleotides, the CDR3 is TGTGCCAGCAGCGAAGTAGGGGGGCCCAATCAGCCCCAGCATTTT. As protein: CASSEVGGPNQPQHF.

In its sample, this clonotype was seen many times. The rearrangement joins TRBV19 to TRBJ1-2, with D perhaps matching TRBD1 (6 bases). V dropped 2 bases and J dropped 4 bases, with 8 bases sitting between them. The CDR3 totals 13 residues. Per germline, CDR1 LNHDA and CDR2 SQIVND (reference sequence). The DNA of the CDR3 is TGTGCCAGTAGTATATGGACAGCCTATGGCTACACCTTC. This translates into CASSIWTAYGYTF.

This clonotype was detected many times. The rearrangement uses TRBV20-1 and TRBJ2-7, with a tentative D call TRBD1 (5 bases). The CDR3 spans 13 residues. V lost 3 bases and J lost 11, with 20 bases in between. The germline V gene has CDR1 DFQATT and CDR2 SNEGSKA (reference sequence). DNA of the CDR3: TGCAGTGCTAGTCCTGGGGCCGACCCGTGGGAGTACTTC. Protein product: CSASPGADPWEYF.